This TCR beta chain was profiled in a study of blood T cell repertoires in COVID-19. At the level of the study: Researchers got acute and convalescent COVID-19 samples from the United States, Italy and Spain. PBMCs, B-cell-depleted T cells, or T cells provided the cDNA or gDNA that made up the material.

Measured with immunoSEQ multiplex PCR; TCRdb has only the in-frame clones, and not every one. Among 120,000 to 150,000 clones listed, more than 70% were seen once. This TCR came from a human donor in a cohort sampled during active COVID-19. Sequencing used peripheral blood.

This chain's CDR3 is CASSSTDGGNIQYF. CDR3 bases: TGTGCCAGCAGCTCCACGGACGGGGGGAACATTCAGTACTTC. The chain joins TRBV11-2 to TRBJ2-4, with TRBD2 matching 7 bases. The CDR3 covers 14 residues. V lost 4 bases and J lost 7; bases outside the gene matches: 7. Germline V CDR1 and CDR2: SGHAT, FQNNGV.